This paragraph covers one T cell receptor beta chain sequence. This clone was found a few times. The target of this receptor is not known. No much larger clone is present one base from it, and per-base qualities are unavailable. In the germline V gene, CDR1 corresponds to MNHEY and CDR2 to SVGAGI. The CDR3, cysteine through phenylalanine, is 13 amino acids long. CDR3 DNA only is kept here, 39 bases in frame from base 1. The trim is 6 bases for V and 5 bases for J, with a gap of 12 bases between the germline ends. The treatment or condition label for this specimen denotes: oral pan-JAK inhibitor, 5-10 mg twice daily. Peripheral blood and lesional scalp punch biopsies were obtained from patients with alopecia areata. PBMCs were separated by density centrifugation and stained for CD3, CD4 and CD8, after which CD4+ and CD8+ T cells were sorted on a FACSAria. Library construction relied on the immunoSEQ multiplex PCR assay. To provide template for TCR sequencing, every sample had RNA extracted and reverse transcribed into cDNA. First-strand cDNA was synthesized using SuperScript III with a 2:1 mix of oligo-dT and random hexamers. Amplification bias was assessed with a synthetic immune receptor repertoire, and residual bias was removed computationally. On the study's bioinformatics: Raw reads were preprocessed to remove errors, and CDR3 was defined by IMGT conventions from the conserved cysteine to phenylalanine. Clonality was calculated as 1 minus Shannon entropy normalized by log2 of the number of productive unique TCRs. Scalp TCRbeta sequences were cross-referenced with sorted blood CD4 and CD8 repertoires so that the CD4 or CD8 identity of scalp clones could be inferred. TCRdb provides this immuneACCESS table in a form limited to in-frame rearrangements. Some clones are lacking; in checked studies, under half of them reflect an unresolved V gene, and why the rest are absent is not known. The V and J calls and clone size were taken over from that table, and D and trimming were inferred from the DNA. Recorded for this sample are approximately 200,000 clones; around two fifths of them occurred a single time. Jointly, the top ten make up about 2.4% of the sample.

The sample comes from a study of CD8+ T cells in alopecia areata (dated by TCRdb to 2016 to 2019). In terms of the full investigation: The treated patients took part in an open-label pilot trial in which moderate-to-severe alopecia areata was treated with oral tofacitinib at 5 to 10 mg twice daily. The SALT score, which quantifies the percentage of affected scalp surface area, was used to measure disease severity in treated patients. Tofacitinib was given for 6 to 18 months, followed by 6 months of follow-up off drug to assess delayed response and recurrence. Clonality in the scalp was compared among normal scalp (n=4), patchy alopecia areata scalp (n=8), and alopecia totalis/universalis scalp (n=8). On the human side, TCRbeta sequencing was run on scalp tissue and on sorted CD4+ and CD8+ peripheral blood T cells from healthy controls and from alopecia areata patients with either patchy or totalis/universalis disease. Patients on tofacitinib were biopsied at baseline and after 4 and 24 weeks of treatment, and several of the patients also had a later scalp biopsy. The RNA source kit depended on sample type: the PAXgene miRNA kit for fixed scalp, the miRNeasy kit for PBMCs, and the RNeasy kit for mouse skin. The study used high-throughput TCRbeta sequencing to examine T cell clonal expansion in alopecia areata, in both the C3H/HeJ mouse model and human patients. immunoSEQ multiplex PCR using 35 Vbeta forward primers and 13 Jbeta reverse primers was used to amplify TCRbeta CDR3 regions. What the work shows at the level of the full study, not this receptor alone: Higher clonality and more expanded CD8+ clones were observed in lesional scalp than in normal scalp, particularly in alopecia totalis/universalis, a finding suggestive of antigenic drive. Shared TCR sequences between patients were less evident than in mice, which may be partly attributable to HLA diversity in the patient population. Resident alphabeta T cells in normal human skin are also sequenced, complicating scalp TCR repertoire analysis, unlike mouse skin dominated by gammadelta T cells. Because the treated cohort was small and had just a single nonresponder, larger studies are needed to establish links between baseline CD8+ expansion and response. Tofacitinib significantly lowered scalp clonality and the number of expanded CD8+ clones among the top 100 scalp clones. Many expanded lesional clones persisted in scalp and blood during tofacitinib treatment, which may partly explain relapse after stopping treatment.

The rearranged segments are TRBV6-5 and TRBJ2-3; no D gene is confidently identified. The sample consisted of CD4+ T cells sorted from blood, taken around week 37, from a patient treated with tofacitinib. The TCR originated in a human donor with alopecia areata. Here the CDR3 is given as CASRGKQGDTQYF. The DNA sequence is given as TGTGCCAGCAGAGGCAAGCAAGGAGATACGCAGTATTTT.